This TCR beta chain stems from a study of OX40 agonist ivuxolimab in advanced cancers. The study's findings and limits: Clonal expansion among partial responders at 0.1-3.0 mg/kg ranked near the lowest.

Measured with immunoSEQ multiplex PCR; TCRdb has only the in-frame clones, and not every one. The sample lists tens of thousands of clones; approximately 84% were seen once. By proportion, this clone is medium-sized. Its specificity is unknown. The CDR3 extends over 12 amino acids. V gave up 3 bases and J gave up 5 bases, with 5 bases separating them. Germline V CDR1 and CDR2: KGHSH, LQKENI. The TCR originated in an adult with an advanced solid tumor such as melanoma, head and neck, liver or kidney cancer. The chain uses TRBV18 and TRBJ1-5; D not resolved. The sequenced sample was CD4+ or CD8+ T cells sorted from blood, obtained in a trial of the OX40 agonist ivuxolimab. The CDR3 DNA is TGTGCCAGCTCACCTTCGGATCAGCCCCAGCATTTT. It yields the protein CASSPSDQPQHF.